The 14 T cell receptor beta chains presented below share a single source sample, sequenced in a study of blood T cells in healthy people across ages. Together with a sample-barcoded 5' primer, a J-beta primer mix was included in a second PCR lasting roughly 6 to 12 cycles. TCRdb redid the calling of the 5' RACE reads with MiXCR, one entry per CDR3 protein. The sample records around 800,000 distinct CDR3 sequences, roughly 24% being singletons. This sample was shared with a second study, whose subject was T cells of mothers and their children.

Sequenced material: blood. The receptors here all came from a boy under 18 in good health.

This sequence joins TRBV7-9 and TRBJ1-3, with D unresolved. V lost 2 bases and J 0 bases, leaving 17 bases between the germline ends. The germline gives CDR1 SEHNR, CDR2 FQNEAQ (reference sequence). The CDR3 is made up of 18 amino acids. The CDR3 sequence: CASSLLRAVAISGNTIYF. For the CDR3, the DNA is TGTGCCAGCAGCTTACTACGCGCAGTCGCAATCTCTGGAAACACCATATATTTT.

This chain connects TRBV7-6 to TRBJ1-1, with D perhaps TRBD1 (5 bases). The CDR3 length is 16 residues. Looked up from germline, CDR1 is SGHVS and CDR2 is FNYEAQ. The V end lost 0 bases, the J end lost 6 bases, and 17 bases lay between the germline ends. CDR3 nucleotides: TGTGCCAGCAGCTTAGCGGGGAGGGGTTCGGGCCCTGAAGCTTTCTTT. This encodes CASSLAGRGSGPEAFF.

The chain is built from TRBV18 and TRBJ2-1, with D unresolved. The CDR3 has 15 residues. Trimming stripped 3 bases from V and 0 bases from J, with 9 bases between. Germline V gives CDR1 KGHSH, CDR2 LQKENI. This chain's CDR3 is CASSPRQVSYNEQFF. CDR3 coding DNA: TGTGCCAGCTCACCGCGGCAGGTCTCCTACAATGAGCAGTTCTTC.

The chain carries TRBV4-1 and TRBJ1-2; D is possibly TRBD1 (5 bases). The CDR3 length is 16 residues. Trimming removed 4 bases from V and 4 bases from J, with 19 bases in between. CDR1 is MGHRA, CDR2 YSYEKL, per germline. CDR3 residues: CASSPPDTGGGYGYTF. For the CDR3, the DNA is TGCGCCAGCAGCCCTCCGGACACCGGGGGTGGCTATGGCTACACCTTC.

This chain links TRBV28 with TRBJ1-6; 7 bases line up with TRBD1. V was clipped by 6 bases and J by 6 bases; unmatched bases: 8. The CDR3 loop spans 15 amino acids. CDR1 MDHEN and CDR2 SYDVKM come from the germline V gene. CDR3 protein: CASSFDRAGNSPLHF. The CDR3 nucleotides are TGTGCCAGCAGCTTTGACAGGGCGGGTAATTCACCCCTCCACTTT.

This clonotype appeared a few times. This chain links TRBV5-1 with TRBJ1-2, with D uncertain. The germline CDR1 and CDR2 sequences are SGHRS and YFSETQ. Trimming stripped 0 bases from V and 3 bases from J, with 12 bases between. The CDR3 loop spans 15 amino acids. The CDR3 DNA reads TGCGCCAGCAGCTTGGGAGACACATCACACTATGGCTACACCTTC. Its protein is CASSLGDTSHYGYTF.

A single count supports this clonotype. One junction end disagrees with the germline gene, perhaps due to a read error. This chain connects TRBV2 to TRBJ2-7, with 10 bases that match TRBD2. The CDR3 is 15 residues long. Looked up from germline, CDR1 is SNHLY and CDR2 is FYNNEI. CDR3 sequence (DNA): TGTGCCGGCAGGAGGGCTAGCGGGGGCCCCTACGAGCAGTACTTC. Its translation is CAGRRASGGPYEQYF.

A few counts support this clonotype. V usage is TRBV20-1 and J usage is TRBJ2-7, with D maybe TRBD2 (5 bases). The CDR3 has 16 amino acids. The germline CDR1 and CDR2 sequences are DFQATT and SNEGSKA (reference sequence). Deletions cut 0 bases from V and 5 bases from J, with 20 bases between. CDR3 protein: CSARDLLRSGTNEQYF. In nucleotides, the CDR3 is TGCAGTGCTAGAGATCTTTTGCGGAGCGGAACTAACGAGCAGTACTTC.

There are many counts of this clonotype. DNA of the CDR3: TGTGCCTGGAGTGTCTCGAGACTAGCCAAAAACATTCAGTACTTC. It encodes CAWSVSRLAKNIQYF. V usage is TRBV30 and J usage is TRBJ2-4; D not certain. The CDR3 runs 15 residues. Trimming cost V 0 bases and J 0 bases, with 9 bases left between them. Germline V gene sequence: CDR1 GTSNPN, CDR2 SVGIG (reference sequence).

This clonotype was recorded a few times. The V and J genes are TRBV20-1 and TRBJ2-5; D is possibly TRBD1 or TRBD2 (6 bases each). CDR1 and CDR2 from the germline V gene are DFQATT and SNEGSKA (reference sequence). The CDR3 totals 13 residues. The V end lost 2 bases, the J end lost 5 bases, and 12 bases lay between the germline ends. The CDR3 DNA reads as TGCAGTGCTAGACTGGGGGGCCGGGAGACCCAGTACTTC. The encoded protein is CSARLGGRETQYF.

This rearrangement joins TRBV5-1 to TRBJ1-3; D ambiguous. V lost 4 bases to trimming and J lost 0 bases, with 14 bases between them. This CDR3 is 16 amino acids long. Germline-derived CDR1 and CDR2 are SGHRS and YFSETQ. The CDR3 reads CASSPGPRGSGNTIYF. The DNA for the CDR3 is TGCGCCAGCAGCCCCGGCCCGCGGGGCTCTGGAAACACCATATATTTT.

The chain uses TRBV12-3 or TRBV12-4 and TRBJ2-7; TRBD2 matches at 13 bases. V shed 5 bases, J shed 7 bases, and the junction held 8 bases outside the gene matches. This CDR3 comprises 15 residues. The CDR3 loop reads CASSMTSGGPWEQYF. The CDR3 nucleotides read TGTGCCAGCAGTATGACTAGCGGGGGGCCCTGGGAGCAGTACTTC.

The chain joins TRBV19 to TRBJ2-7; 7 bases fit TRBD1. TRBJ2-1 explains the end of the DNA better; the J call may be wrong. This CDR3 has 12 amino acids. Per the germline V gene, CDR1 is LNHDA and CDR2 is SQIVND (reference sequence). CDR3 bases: TGTGCCAGTTGTGACAGGGCTGGTGAGCAGTTCTTC. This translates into CASCDRAGEQFF.

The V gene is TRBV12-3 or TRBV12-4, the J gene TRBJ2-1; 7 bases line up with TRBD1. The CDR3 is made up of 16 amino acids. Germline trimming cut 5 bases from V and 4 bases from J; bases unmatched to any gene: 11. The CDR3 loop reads CASSLKTGSLYNEQFF. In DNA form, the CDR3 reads TGTGCCAGCAGTCTTAAGACAGGGTCCCTTTACAATGAGCAGTTCTTC.